Below are 10 T cell receptor beta chains sequenced from a single sample in a study of cytomegalovirus exposure and HLA in healthy donors. PCR used 60 Vbeta primers and 13 Jbeta primers. Data came from immunoSEQ multiplex PCR; TCRdb stores just in-frame clones and leaves some out. The table shows about 180,000 clones, with 77% occurring only once. The sample was PBMCs. These receptors were collected from a woman in her sixties or seventies in good health and CMV-seropositive.

CDR3 sequence reads: CASSATGDSYNEQFF. The CDR3 DNA reads as TGTGCCAGTAGTGCGACAGGGGACTCCTACAATGAGCAGTTCTTC. The chain uses TRBV19 and TRBJ2-1; 8 bases line up with TRBD1. The CDR3 is 15 residues long. CDR1 and CDR2 from the germline V gene are LNHDA and SQIVND (reference sequence). V lost 5 bases to trimming and J lost 0 bases; unmatched junction nucleotides: 3.

The chain joins TRBV10-3 to TRBJ1-2, with 11 positions matching TRBD1. CDR1 is ENHRY and CDR2 is SYGVKD in the germline V gene. Trimming took 2 bases from V and 4 from J; bases not matched to a gene: 6. There are 16 residues in the CDR3. CDR3 sequence reads: CAISEGWDRGTYGYTF. The CDR3, as DNA: TGTGCCATCAGTGAGGGATGGGACAGGGGGACCTATGGCTACACCTTC.

This chain joins TRBV14 and TRBJ2-4, with D maybe TRBD2 (5 bases). Germline V CDR1 and CDR2: SGHDN, FVKESK. This CDR3 is built from 12 residues. V was trimmed by 4 bases and J by 9 bases, leaving 10 bases between them. The CDR3 region is CASSPTRGIQYF. The CDR3 region has the DNA TGTGCCAGCAGCCCCACCCGGGGCATTCAGTACTTC.

The V and J genes are TRBV30 and TRBJ1-5, with 9 nucleotides matching TRBD1. Losses at the gene ends were 1 base for V and 3 bases for J; bases not matched to a gene: 4. This CDR3 is 15 amino acids long. The V gene's germline CDR1 is GTSNPN and CDR2 SVGIG (reference sequence). The CDR3 reads CAWSARDRDNQPQHF. The CDR3, as DNA: TGTGCCTGGAGTGCCCGGGACAGGGACAATCAGCCCCAGCATTTT.

This chain links TRBV19 with TRBJ2-1, with 7 positions matching TRBD2. CDR3 length equals 13 residues. Trimming removed 6 bases from V and 6 bases from J; junction bases left unmatched: 5. The germline CDR1 and CDR2 sequences are LNHDA and SQIVND (reference sequence). CDR3 bases: TGTGCCAGTAGCCTTAAGCGGGGCAATGAGCAGTTCTTC. Translating gives CASSLKRGNEQFF. Complete variable domain (other parts from reference TRBV19 and TRBJ2-1): DGGITQSPKYLFRKEGQNVTLSCEQNLNHDAMYWYRQDPGQGLRLIYYSQIVNDFQKGDIAEGYSVSREKKESFPLTVTSAQKNPTAFYLCASSLKRGNEQFFGPGTRLTVL.

The J gene is TRBJ2-1, the V gene TRBV28; 11 bases match TRBD2. Germline trimming cut 2 bases from V and 7 bases from J; bases unmatched to any gene: 4. Germline CDR1 MDHEN, CDR2 SYDVKM. This CDR3 region has 15 residues. CDR3 in DNA: TGTGCCAGCAGTTTAAAAGCTAGCGGGAGGAATGAGCAGTTCTTC. It is translated as CASSLKASGRNEQFF.

As regards this clone: The junction differs from germline at one of its ends, possibly a read error. The gene calls are TRBV28 and TRBJ2-6; 10 bases are shared with TRBD2. CDR3 length: 18 amino acids. Germline lookup yields CDR1 MDHEN and CDR2 SYDVKM. The CDR3 DNA reads TGTGCCAGCAGTTTGATAGGACTAGCGGTCCCTGGGGCCAACGGCCTGACTTTC. Protein sequence: CASSLIGLAVPGANGLTF. The whole variable domain, filled in from reference TRBV28 and TRBJ2-6, reads DVKVTQSSRYLVKRTGEKVFLECVQDMDHENMFWYRQDPGLGLRLIYFSYDVKMKEKGDIPEGYSVSREKKERFSLILESASTNQTSMYLCASSLIGLAVPGANGLTFGAGSRLTVL.

The genes are TRBV2 and TRBJ2-4; D call uncertain. V lost 0 bases and J 3 bases, leaving 15 bases between the germline ends. Germline values: CDR1 SNHLY, CDR2 FYNNEI. The CDR3 consists of 17 residues. As DNA, the CDR3 is TGTGCCAGCAGTGAAGCGGCAGAACTGAGAGGCAAAAACATTCAGTACTTC. Amino acids: CASSEAAELRGKNIQYF.

The chain links TRBV7-3 to TRBJ1-2, with D perhaps matching TRBD1 (6 bases). Germline values: CDR1 SGHTA, CDR2 FQGTGA. V shed 7 bases and J shed 3 bases, with 15 bases lying between them. The CDR3 sequence is 14 residues long. The CDR3 nucleotides are TGTGCCAGCACCCCAACAGGGCGGGACTATGGCTACACCTTC. It yields the protein CASTPTGRDYGYTF. Full variable domain (missing parts from reference TRBV7-3 and TRBJ1-2): GAGVSQTPSNKVTEKGKYVELRCDPISGHTALYWYRQSLGQGPEFLIYFQGTGAADDSGLPNDRFFAVRPEGSVSTLKIQRTERGDSAVYLCASTPTGRDYGYTFGSGTRLTVV.

The CDR3 loop is CASSLQGRRTEAFF. CDR3 DNA sequence: TGTGCCAGCAGCTTACAGGGAAGGAGGACTGAAGCTTTCTTT. The genes are TRBV5-8 and TRBJ1-1; the D gene is possibly TRBD1 (6 bases). Germline assignment: CDR1 SGHTS and CDR2 YDEGEE. CDR3 length: 14 residues. V was clipped by 2 bases and J by 5 bases, with 13 bases between them. Filled out from reference TRBV5-8 and TRBJ1-1, the complete variable domain reads EAGVTQSPTHLIKTRGQQATLRCSPISGHTSVYWYQQALGLGLQFLLWYDEGEERNRGNFPPRFSGRQFPNYSSELNVNALELEDSALYLCASSLQGRRTEAFFGQGTRLTVV.